This entry lists 23 T cell receptor beta chains sequenced from one sample in a study of blood T cell repertoires in COVID-19 (dated by TCRdb to 2020 to 2021). Libraries were made using the immunoSEQ multiplex PCR assay. TCRdb limited this immuneACCESS table to in-frame rearrangements with V and J called. A share of clones is missing; checked studies link under half to unresolved V genes, and the rest is unexplained. The sample records tens of thousands of clones, 87% of which are singletons. In total, the top ten clones hold 4.3% of the sample. The sample comprised peripheral blood. These receptors came from a man aged 60 to 75 with acute or convalescent COVID-19.

The gene calls are TRBV25-1 and TRBJ1-4, with 8 nucleotides matching TRBD1. Trimming took 9 bases from V and 10 from J; bases not matched to a gene: 7. The CDR3 has 12 residues. The V gene's germline CDR1 is MGHDK and CDR2 SYGVNS. The CDR3 nucleotides read TGTGCCAGTATCGGACAGGGAGGAAAACTGTTTTTT. Translation gives CASIGQGGKLFF.

J is TRBJ2-7 and V is TRBV30; 7 nucleotides agree with TRBD1. The junction had 2 bases not matched to a gene; V was cut back by 3 bases and J by 6 bases. This CDR3 comprises 11 residues. Germline values: CDR1 GTSNPN, CDR2 SVGIG (reference sequence). The CDR3: CAWSRTGEQYF. CDR3 bases: TGTGCCTGGAGCCGGACAGGCGAGCAGTACTTC.

This rearrangement joins TRBV11-3 to TRBJ2-2; weak D call: TRBD1 (6 bases). Deletions cut 5 bases from V and 6 bases from J, with 19 bases between. There are 16 residues in the CDR3. Germline CDR1 SGHNT, CDR2 YENEEA. Written as DNA, the CDR3 is TGTGCCAGCAGCGCCCGGGACACCGGTGGTCCCGGGGAGCTGTTTTTT. This gives the protein CASSARDTGGPGELFF.

This chain joins TRBV12-3 or TRBV12-4 and TRBJ1-6; no clear D gene. The germline V and J ends were trimmed by 3 bases and 8 bases, with 8 bases remaining between them. The CDR3 covers 13 residues. The CDR3 spells CASSFGGYSPLHF. CDR3 DNA sequence: TGTGCCAGCAGTTTTGGAGGGTATTCACCCCTCCACTTT.

The chain employs TRBV6-5 and TRBJ1-4, with 9 bases identical to TRBD1. CDR1 is MNHEY and CDR2 is SVGAGI in the germline V gene. This CDR3 has 16 amino acids. The trim removed 4 bases at V and 6 bases at J, leaving 9 bases unmatched. Here the CDR3 DNA reads TGTGCCAGCAGTTCGACAGGGGGAGGTTGGGATGAAAAACTGTTTTTT. This translates into CASSSTGGGWDEKLFF.

The rearrangement joins TRBV12-3 or TRBV12-4 to TRBJ1-1; TRBD1 matches 8 bases. V lost 6 bases and J lost 6; bases outside the gene matches: 3. The CDR3 consists of 12 residues. The CDR3 sequence: CASSRTGSEAFF. CDR3 DNA sequence: TGTGCCAGCAGCCGGACAGGGTCTGAAGCTTTCTTT.

J is TRBJ1-5 and V is TRBV19; 8 positions match TRBD1. Germline V lookup: CDR1 LNHDA, CDR2 SQIVND (reference sequence). The CDR3 totals 15 residues. V was clipped by 7 bases and J by 6 bases; unmatched bases: 11. CDR3 loop: CASTLGTGFGQPQHF. CDR3 in DNA: TGTGCCAGTACCCTAGGGACAGGATTTGGTCAGCCCCAGCATTTT.

The rearrangement joins TRBV5-1 to TRBJ2-3; D uncertain. This CDR3 contains 14 residues. Trimming pared 0 bases from V and 0 bases from J, leaving 5 bases between. The V gene's germline CDR1 is SGHRS and CDR2 YFSETQ. The CDR3 reads CASSLARSTDTQYF. Written as DNA, the CDR3 is TGCGCCAGCAGCTTGGCCAGGAGCACAGATACGCAGTATTTT.

This rearrangement joins TRBV6-5 to TRBJ1-3, with D tentatively TRBD1 (6 bases). The CDR3 has 13 residues. V was cut by 5 bases and J by 7 bases, with 12 bases left in between. CDR1 is MNHEY, CDR2 SVGAGI, per germline. The CDR3 sequence is CASSQKTGNTIYF. DNA for the CDR3: TGTGCCAGCAGTCAGAAGACAGGCAACACCATATATTTT.

The J gene is TRBJ2-5, the V gene TRBV5-1, with 10 bases that match TRBD1. The germline V gene has CDR1 SGHRS and CDR2 YFSETQ. The CDR3 is 15 residues long. V shed 4 bases and J 7 bases; nucleotides not matched to a gene: 10. The CDR3 DNA is TGCGCCAGCAGCGCAGGGACAGGGGACTCGGGGACCCAGTACTTC. This encodes CASSAGTGDSGTQYF.

The chain employs TRBV19 and TRBJ2-3; 7 positions match TRBD2. J was trimmed by 5 bases and V by 6 bases; bases with no gene match: 8. This CDR3 comprises 14 residues. Per the germline V gene, CDR1 is LNHDA and CDR2 is SQIVND (reference sequence). CDR3 bases: TGTGCCAGTAGCCTCTCTGGGGGGGTAGATACGCAGTATTTT. Amino acid sequence: CASSLSGGVDTQYF. The full variable domain, completed using reference TRBV19 and TRBJ2-3, is DGGITQSPKYLFRKEGQNVTLSCEQNLNHDAMYWYRQDPGQGLRLIYYSQIVNDFQKGDIAEGYSVSREKKESFPLTVTSAQKNPTAFYLCASSLSGGVDTQYFGPGTRLTVL.

The chain combines TRBV6-5 with TRBJ1-2; maybe TRBD1 (6 bases). This CDR3 region has 13 residues. CDR1 MNHEY and CDR2 SVGAGI come from the germline V gene. The ends were cut back, 6 bases at V and 4 bases at J, with 12 bases in the middle. CDR3 sequence (DNA): TGTGCCAGCAGCGGACAGTCTTTCTATGGCTACACCTTC. This codes for CASSGQSFYGYTF.

The chain uses TRBV4-1 and TRBJ2-1; 10 nucleotides match TRBD1. The germline V gene encodes CDR1 MGHRA and CDR2 YSYEKL. Unmatched junction bases numbered 5, after V lost 2 bases and J lost 4 bases. The CDR3 loop spans 16 amino acids. The chain's CDR3 is CASSQPPGQGYNEQFF. The DNA for the CDR3 is TGCGCCAGCAGCCAACCGCCGGGACAGGGGTACAATGAGCAGTTCTTC.

The sample holds one count of this clone. This chain uses TRBV12-5 with TRBJ1-3; unclear D gene. The V gene lost 5 bases and the J gene lost 3 bases, with 20 bases spanning the gap. CDR1 and CDR2 from the germline V gene are LGHNT and FRNRAP. This CDR3 is built from 17 residues. This chain's CDR3 is CASGNPVDREGGNTIYF. In DNA form, the CDR3 reads TGTGCTAGTGGTAACCCTGTGGATCGGGAAGGTGGAAACACCATATATTTT.

This clone was observed once. The chain recombines TRBV6-5 with TRBJ2-7; D perhaps matches TRBD1 (5 bases). The germline CDR1 and CDR2 sequences are MNHEY and SVGAGI. Trimming shortened V by 5 bases and J by 4 bases, and 18 bases separated the two germline ends. This CDR3 has 15 residues. CDR3 in DNA: TGTGCCAGCAGTCCCAGCCCAATTACAGGTTACGAGCAGTACTTC. Protein: CASSPSPITGYEQYF.

This clone was counted once. The chain recombines TRBV10-3 with TRBJ1-2; possible D gene TRBD1, 6 bases. The ends were cut back, 5 bases at V and 7 bases at J, with 11 bases in the middle. Germline V gene sequence: CDR1 ENHRY, CDR2 SYGVKD. The CDR3 covers 12 residues. Here the CDR3 DNA reads TGTGCCATCAGTCCAGGGGACACTGGCTACACCTTC. As protein: CAISPGDTGYTF.

The chain combines TRBV6-2 or TRBV6-3 with TRBJ2-3, with a possible D match to TRBD1 (6 bases). The V gene lost 6 bases and the J gene lost 3 bases, with 16 bases spanning the gap. The CDR3 is made up of 15 amino acids. Germline-derived CDR1 and CDR2 are MNHEY and SVGEGT. The CDR3 spells CASSQNPTGTDTQYF. The CDR3, as DNA: TGTGCCAGCAGCCAGAACCCAACAGGGACAGATACGCAGTATTTT.

In this sample, this clone turned up once. V usage is TRBV7-2 and J usage is TRBJ1-2; 10 bases match TRBD1. J was trimmed by 7 bases and V by 0 bases; bases with no gene match: 8. The germline V gene has CDR1 SGHTA and CDR2 FQGNSA. The CDR3 contains 16 residues. CDR3 coding DNA: TGTGCCAGCAGCTTAGCGGGGGCCGACAGGGGGCCTGGCTACACCTTC. The encoded protein is CASSLAGADRGPGYTF.

The rearrangement links TRBV13 to TRBJ1-6; 9 positions agree with TRBD1. The V gene end was trimmed by 2 bases and the J gene end by 7 bases; junction bases not matched to a gene: 6. The CDR3 runs to 16 residues. Germline-derived CDR1 and CDR2 are PRHDT and FYEKMQ (reference sequence). CDR3: CASSLRLGTGNSPLHF. Here the CDR3 DNA reads TGTGCCAGCAGCTTAAGGCTAGGGACAGGGAATTCACCCCTCCACTTT.

J is TRBJ1-6 and V is TRBV30, with D hard to call. The V and J ends lost 1 base and 8 bases respectively, with 12 bases between them. Germline lookup yields CDR1 GTSNPN and CDR2 SVGIG (reference sequence). The CDR3 totals 14 residues. The DNA for the CDR3 is TGTGCCTGGAGTGGTAGTACCTTAGATTCACCCCTCCACTTT. This gives the protein CAWSGSTLDSPLHF.

The chain employs TRBV11-3 and TRBJ2-1, with 8 bases fitting TRBD2. The CDR3 length is 12 residues. Germline values: CDR1 SGHNT, CDR2 YENEEA. The junction had 4 bases not matched to a gene; V was cut back by 3 bases and J by 12 bases. CDR3 residues: CASSLSGGGQFF. CDR3 DNA sequence: TGTGCCAGCAGCTTGAGCGGGGGTGGGCAGTTCTTC.

This clone was recorded once. Here the CDR3 reads CASSSGYSGAPQETQYF. The CDR3 DNA sequence: TGCGCCAGCAGCTCCGGGTACTCAGGGGCCCCCCAAGAGACCCAGTACTTC. The V and J genes are TRBV5-1 and TRBJ2-5; D perhaps matches TRBD1 (6 bases). The CDR3 is made up of 17 amino acids. The germline V gene encodes CDR1 SGHRS and CDR2 YFSETQ. The V end was cut by 3 bases, the J end by 1 base, with 19 bases between.

The V and J genes are TRBV28 and TRBJ1-5, with a tentative D call TRBD1 (6 bases). V lost 6 bases to trimming and J lost 2 bases, with 14 bases between them. Germline-derived CDR1 and CDR2 are MDHEN and SYDVKM. The CDR3 has 15 amino acids. CDR3 nucleotide sequence: TGTGCCAGCAGAGAGACAGGTGGGGGCAATCAGCCCCAGCATTTT. This gives the protein CASRETGGGNQPQHF.